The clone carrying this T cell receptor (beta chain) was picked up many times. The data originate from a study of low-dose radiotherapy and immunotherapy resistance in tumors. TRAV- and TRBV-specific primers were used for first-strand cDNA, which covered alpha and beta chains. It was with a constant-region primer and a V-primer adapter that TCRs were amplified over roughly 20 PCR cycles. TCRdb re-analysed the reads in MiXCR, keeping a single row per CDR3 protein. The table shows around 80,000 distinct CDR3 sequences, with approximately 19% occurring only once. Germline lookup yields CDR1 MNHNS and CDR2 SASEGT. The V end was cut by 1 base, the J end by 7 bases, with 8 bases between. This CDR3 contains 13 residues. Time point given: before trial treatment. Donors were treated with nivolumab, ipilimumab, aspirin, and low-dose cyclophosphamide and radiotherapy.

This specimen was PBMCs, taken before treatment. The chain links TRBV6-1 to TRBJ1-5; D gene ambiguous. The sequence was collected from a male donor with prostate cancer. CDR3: CASSEDIIQPQHF. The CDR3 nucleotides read TGTGCCAGCAGTGAAGACATCATACAGCCCCAGCATTTT.